The 9 T cell receptor beta chains presented below share a single source sample, sequenced in a study of shared T cell receptors in the human thymus. Libraries were prepared by immunoSEQ multiplex PCR; TCRdb keeps only in-frame clonotypes and omits some of them. The sample shows under 700,000 clones, 75% to 80% of them seen only once. These records were also assigned to another study, of human thymus T cells.

The sequencing input was thymocytes. The receptors shown here come from a boy under two years old with a congenital heart defect.

This sequence joins TRBV7-9 and TRBJ2-7, with 9 bases aligning to TRBD2. CDR3 length: 14 amino acids. The germline gives CDR1 SEHNR, CDR2 FQNEAQ (reference sequence). Trimming took 5 bases from V and 6 from J; bases not matched to a gene: 8. Here the CDR3 DNA reads TGTGCCAGCAGCCCATATAGCGGGAGATCCGAGCAGTACTTC. Translation gives CASSPYSGRSEQYF.

This sequence joins TRBV11-2 and TRBJ2-7; 7 bases are a match to TRBD2. V lost 2 bases, J lost 7 bases, and 14 bases stayed unmatched. CDR1 is SGHAT, CDR2 FQNNGV, per germline. This CDR3 is 16 amino acids long. As DNA, the CDR3 is TGTGCCAGCAGCTTAAAAGGGTGGGAGGGCCGCGGTGAGCAGTACTTC. The encoded protein is CASSLKGWEGRGEQYF.

This chain links TRBV14 with TRBJ2-2; D is ambiguous. The ends were cut back, 3 bases at V and 5 bases at J, with 4 bases in the middle. Germline loops: CDR1 SGHDN, CDR2 FVKESK. This CDR3 region has 12 residues. CDR3 DNA: TGTGCCAGCAGCCAGCAGACCGGGGAGCTGTTTTTT. Amino acids: CASSQQTGELFF.

This chain connects TRBV6-1 to TRBJ2-7, with TRBD1 matching over 7 bases. This CDR3 has 15 residues. The V segment lost 5 bases and the J segment 0 bases; nucleotides outside the gene matches: 7. Germline CDR1 reads MNHNS; CDR2 reads SASEGT. The CDR3 spells CASSTHRGLSYEQYF. For the CDR3, the DNA is TGTGCCAGCAGTACCCACAGGGGCCTCTCCTACGAGCAGTACTTC.

This clone occurred a few times. The chain couples TRBV13 to TRBJ1-3; D may be TRBD1 (6 bases). The CDR3 sequence is 16 residues long. V lost 6 bases and J lost 0, with 15 bases in between. Germline CDR1 reads PRHDT; CDR2 reads FYEKMQ (reference sequence). Here the CDR3 DNA reads TGTGCCAGCAGTTATAAACAGGGAGACTCTGGAAACACCATATATTTT. Protein: CASSYKQGDSGNTIYF. The entire variable domain, with the rest obtained from reference TRBV13 and TRBJ1-3, is as follows: AAGVIQSPRHLIKEKRETATLKCYPIPRHDTVYWYQQGPGQDPQFLISFYEKMQSDKGSIPDRFSAQQFSDYHSELNMSSLELGDSALYFCASSYKQGDSGNTIYFGEGSWLTVV.

The J gene is TRBJ1-1, the V gene TRBV4-3, with D perhaps TRBD1 (6 bases). Looked up from germline, CDR1 is LGHNA and CDR2 is YSLEER. This CDR3 comprises 15 residues. The V gene lost 5 bases and the J gene lost 0 bases, with 13 bases spanning the gap. This CDR3 reads CASSFRQAMNTEAFF. The CDR3 bases are TGCGCCAGCAGCTTCCGACAGGCTATGAACACTGAAGCTTTCTTT.

The chain carries TRBV27 and TRBJ2-5; 7 bases align to TRBD1. The ends lost 8 bases at V and 1 base at J; junction bases unmatched: 1. This CDR3 spans 12 amino acids. CDR1 is MNHEY, CDR2 SMNVEV, per germline (reference sequence). The CDR3 is CASGTAQETQYF. The DNA for the CDR3 is TGTGCCAGCGGGACAGCCCAAGAGACCCAGTACTTC.

This chain joins TRBV29-1 and TRBJ1-1; D might be TRBD1 (5 bases). The germline V gene has CDR1 SQVTM and CDR2 ANQGSEA. With 6 bases removed from V and 7 bases from J, the gap between germline ends came to 12 bases. This CDR3 region has 11 residues. The DNA for the CDR3 is TGCAGCGTAAAGACAGATTTTGAAGCTTTCTTT. Its protein product is CSVKTDFEAFF. The full variable domain, rest sourced from reference TRBV29-1 and TRBJ1-1, is SAVISQKPSRDICQRGTSLTIQCQVDSQVTMMFWYRQQPGQSLTLIATANQGSEATYESGFVIDKFPISRPNLTFSTLTVSNMSPEDSSIYLCSVKTDFEAFFGQGTRLTVV.

The V call is TRBV27, the J call TRBJ2-7, with unresolved D. This CDR3 has 13 amino acids. Looked up from germline, CDR1 is MNHEY and CDR2 is SMNVEV (reference sequence). Trimming stripped 10 bases from V and 3 bases from J, with 16 bases between. The CDR3 here is CATQQFPGYEQYF. The CDR3 region has the DNA TGTGCCACCCAGCAGTTCCCAGGCTACGAGCAGTACTTC.